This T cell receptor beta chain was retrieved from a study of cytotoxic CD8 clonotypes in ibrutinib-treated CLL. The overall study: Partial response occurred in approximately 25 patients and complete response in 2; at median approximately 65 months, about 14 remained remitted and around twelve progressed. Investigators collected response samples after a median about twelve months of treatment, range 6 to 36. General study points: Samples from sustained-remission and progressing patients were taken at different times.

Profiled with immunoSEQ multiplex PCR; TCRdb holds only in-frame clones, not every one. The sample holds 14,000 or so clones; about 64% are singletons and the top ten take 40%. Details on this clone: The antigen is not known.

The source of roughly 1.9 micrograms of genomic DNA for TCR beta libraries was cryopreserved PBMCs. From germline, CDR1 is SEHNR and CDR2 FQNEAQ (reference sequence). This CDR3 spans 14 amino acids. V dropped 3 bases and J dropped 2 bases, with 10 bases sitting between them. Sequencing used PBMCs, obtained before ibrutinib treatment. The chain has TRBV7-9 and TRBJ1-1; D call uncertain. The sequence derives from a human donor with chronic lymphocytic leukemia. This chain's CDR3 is CASSFSNDNTEAFF. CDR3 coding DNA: TGTGCCAGCAGCTTCTCAAACGACAACACTGAAGCTTTCTTT.